The 19 T cell receptor beta chains in this list originate from one sample, sequenced in a study of T cell responses to AZD1222 COVID-19 vaccine. Measured with immunoSEQ multiplex PCR; TCRdb has only the in-frame clones, and not every one. The data hold 150,000 or so clones, with about nine tenths observed a single time. The sample here was peripheral blood, taken after recovery from COVID-19. These receptors came from an adult who had recovered from COVID-19.

The V call is TRBV27, the J call TRBJ1-4; maybe TRBD1 (6 bases). The germline gives CDR1 MNHEY, CDR2 SMNVEV (reference sequence). V lost 8 bases, J lost 8 bases, and 24 bases lay in between. The CDR3 length is 16 residues. The CDR3 DNA follows: TGTGCCAGCGCACTACTCAACACAGGGCGAGGGGAAAAACTGTTTTTT. It is translated as CASALLNTGRGEKLFF.

The chain employs TRBV29-1 and TRBJ1-1; maybe TRBD1 (5 bases). The CDR3 runs 14 residues. Trimming took off 5 bases at V and 3 bases at J, with 16 bases between the two ends. Looked up from germline, CDR1 is SQVTM and CDR2 is ANQGSEA. CDR3 DNA: TGCAGCGTTCCGGGGCAAGGGGTTTACACTGAAGCTTTCTTT. This sequence encodes CSVPGQGVYTEAFF.

This chain uses TRBV2 with TRBJ2-1; the D gene could be TRBD1 or TRBD2 (5 bases each). CDR3 size: 13 residues. V shed 6 bases and J shed 2 bases, with 8 bases lying between them. Germline V CDR1 and CDR2: SNHLY, FYNNEI. CDR3 nucleotides: TGTGCCAGCAGCCCGGGACCCTACAATGAGCAGTTCTTC. It translates to CASSPGPYNEQFF.

The gene calls are TRBV28 and TRBJ1-5, with D hard to call. From germline, CDR1 is MDHEN and CDR2 SYDVKM. The V end was cut by 8 bases, the J end by 4 bases, with 9 bases between. The CDR3 contains 12 residues. In DNA form, the CDR3 reads TGTGCCAGCTCAGTTGATAATCAGCCCCAGCATTTT. This codes for CASSVDNQPQHF. The whole variable domain, filled in from reference TRBV28 and TRBJ1-5, reads DVKVTQSSRYLVKRTGEKVFLECVQDMDHENMFWYRQDPGLGLRLIYFSYDVKMKEKGDIPEGYSVSREKKERFSLILESASTNQTSMYLCASSVDNQPQHFGDGTRLSIL.

V is TRBV6-5 and J is TRBJ1-3; 8 bases match TRBD1. This CDR3 comprises 15 residues. V shed 5 bases and J 2 bases; nucleotides not matched to a gene: 5. The germline V gene has CDR1 MNHEY and CDR2 SVGAGI. As DNA, the CDR3 is TGTGCCAGCAGTAAATTACAGGGGGCTGGAAACACCATATATTTT. The encoded protein is CASSKLQGAGNTIYF.

The gene calls are TRBV12-5 and TRBJ1-2; no firm D call. The germline CDR1 and CDR2 sequences are LGHNT and FRNRAP. V lost 2 bases, J lost 5 bases, and 24 bases lay in between. The CDR3 is 18 amino acids. The CDR3 nucleotides are TGTGCTAGTGGTTTGCCCCACACGTCCCAGGTCTTTTGGTATGGCTACACCTTC. The encoded protein is CASGLPHTSQVFWYGYTF.

This sequence joins TRBV25-1 and TRBJ2-3; TRBD1 aligns across 9 bases. CDR1 and CDR2 from the germline V gene are MGHDK and SYGVNS. Trimming removed 6 bases from V and 1 base from J; junction bases left unmatched: 8. The CDR3 is made up of 16 amino acids. This chain's CDR3 is CASRPTGTGRTDTQYF. The CDR3 bases are TGTGCCAGCAGACCTACCGGGACAGGGCGCACAGATACGCAGTATTTT.

This chain connects TRBV19 to TRBJ2-7; 8 nucleotides line up with TRBD1. Germline CDR1 and CDR2: LNHDA and SQIVND (reference sequence). The CDR3 spans 12 residues. The junction had 8 bases not matched to a gene; V was cut back by 6 bases and J by 10 bases. DNA of the CDR3: TGTGCCAGTAGAAAAACAGGGGGAGAACAGTACTTC. It encodes CASRKTGGEQYF. The full variable domain, with the rest looked up from reference TRBV19 and TRBJ2-7, is DGGITQSPKYLFRKEGQNVTLSCEQNLNHDAMYWYRQDPGQGLRLIYYSQIVNDFQKGDIAEGYSVSREKKESFPLTVTSAQKNPTAFYLCASRKTGGEQYFGPGTRLTVT.

The table lists this clone with a count of one. A much larger clonotype is one base distant, so this may be a read error. V is TRBV7-2 and J is TRBJ1-5; D is ambiguous. The CDR3 is 13 residues long. Germline V gives CDR1 SGHTA, CDR2 FQGNSA. V dropped 3 bases and J dropped 7 bases, with 10 bases sitting between them. As DNA, the CDR3 is TGTACCAGCAGCTTTTCCCCCGAGCAGCCCCAGCATTTT. Its protein product is CTSSFSPEQPQHF.

This chain links TRBV14 with TRBJ2-7, with D unclear. The ends were cut back, 0 bases at V and 7 bases at J, with 22 bases in the middle. The CDR3 is 17 residues long. CDR1 and CDR2 from the germline V gene are SGHDN and FVKESK. CDR3 protein: CASSQDLDPRPSREQYF. DNA for the CDR3: TGTGCCAGCAGCCAAGACCTTGATCCTCGACCTTCAAGGGAGCAGTACTTC.

This chain uses TRBV6-6 with TRBJ1-5; 7 bases fit TRBD1. Germline V gene data show CDR1 as MNHNY and CDR2 as SVGAGI (reference sequence). This CDR3 is built from 15 residues. Trimming at V came to 7 bases and at J to 4 bases, leaving 10 bases not matched to a gene. CDR3 residues: CASIQTGRRNQPQHF. CDR3 nucleotide sequence: TGTGCCAGCATCCAGACAGGGCGACGGAATCAGCCCCAGCATTTT.

The chain is built from TRBV6-6 and TRBJ2-3; 15 positions agree with TRBD2. This CDR3 has 20 amino acids. Germline-derived CDR1 and CDR2 are MNHNY and SVGAGI (reference sequence). V was pared by 5 bases and J by 0 bases, with 12 bases of the junction left unmatched. The CDR3 spells CASSQLGLAGGHISTDTQYF. DNA for the CDR3: TGTGCCAGCAGTCAACTAGGACTAGCGGGGGGGCATATTAGCACAGATACGCAGTATTTT.

This clone turned up a few times. The chain carries TRBV27 and TRBJ2-1, with TRBD2 matching 8 bases. Germline V gene data show CDR1 as MNHEY and CDR2 as SMNVEV (reference sequence). The CDR3 extends over 13 amino acids. The J segment lost 8 bases and the V segment lost 6 bases, leaving 6 bases of the junction unmatched. The CDR3 is CASSLRGGDEQFF. CDR3 DNA: TGTGCCAGCAGCCTACGGGGGGGCGATGAGCAGTTCTTC.

This chain connects TRBV5-4 to TRBJ1-1; maybe TRBD1 (6 bases). Germline-derived CDR1 and CDR2 are SGHNT and YYREEE (reference sequence). The germline V and J ends were trimmed by 2 bases and 7 bases, with 18 bases remaining between them. The CDR3 extends over 15 amino acids. CDR3 DNA: TGTGCCAGCAGCTTTGGGGGGTTTCGGACAGATGAAGCTTTCTTT. Its protein product is CASSFGGFRTDEAFF.

CDR3 in amino acids: CASSLNQGTMNTEAFF. The CDR3 nucleotides read TGTGCCAGCAGCTTGAATCAGGGGACCATGAACACTGAAGCTTTCTTT. The V call is TRBV5-6, the J call TRBJ1-1; the D gene is possibly TRBD1 (6 bases). This CDR3 spans 16 amino acids. The germline V gene encodes CDR1 SGHDT and CDR2 YYEEEE. V lost 1 base and J lost 0, with 13 bases in between.

V gene TRBV2 combines with J gene TRBJ1-4, with a weak D call TRBD1 (5 bases). The CDR3 length is 15 residues. Trimming left V 6 bases short and J 8 bases short, with 19 bases between. The germline gives CDR1 SNHLY, CDR2 FYNNEI. This CDR3 is CASRPGPGGEEKLFF. The CDR3 nucleotides read TGTGCCAGCAGACCCGGCCCCGGGGGGGAGGAAAAACTGTTTTTT.

The chain is built from TRBV7-2 and TRBJ1-6, with unresolved D. The CDR3 consists of 14 residues. Per germline, CDR1 SGHTA and CDR2 FQGNSA. The V gene lost 2 bases and the J gene lost 0 bases, with 2 bases spanning the gap. Here the CDR3 reads CASSLSSYNSPLHF. CDR3 coding DNA: TGTGCCAGCAGCTTAAGCTCCTATAATTCACCCCTCCACTTT.

The V gene is TRBV5-6, the J gene TRBJ1-5; D gene uncertain. The length of the CDR3 is 16 residues. CDR1 and CDR2 (germline): SGHDT, YYEEEE. Between the trimmed V and J ends, which lost 3 bases and 2 bases, there was a span of 15 bases. CDR3 protein: CASSWRSREGNQPQHF. The CDR3 DNA reads as TGTGCCAGCAGCTGGCGCTCCCGGGAGGGCAATCAGCCCCAGCATTTT.

The V call is TRBV27, the J call TRBJ1-1; 7 bases are a match to TRBD1. The CDR3 contains 13 residues. J lost 5 bases, V lost 6 bases, and 6 bases had no gene match. Germline V lookup: CDR1 MNHEY, CDR2 SMNVEV (reference sequence). CDR3 amino acids: CASRDRSRTEAFF. The CDR3 nucleotides are TGTGCCAGCAGGGACAGGTCTCGGACTGAAGCTTTCTTT.